One and the same sample provided the 20 T cell receptor beta chains below, sequenced in a study of blood T cells in healthy people across ages. Primers used in a second PCR of roughly 6 to 12 cycles were a sample-barcoded 5' primer and a J-beta primer mix. TCRdb called the 5' RACE reads again in MiXCR, with one record for every CDR3 protein. This table has about 1,800,000 distinct CDR3 sequences, under 30% appearing once. The sample consisted of blood. The receptors shown here come from a woman aged 25 to 39 in good health.

The genes are TRBV11-2 and TRBJ2-1, with TRBD1 matching over 7 bases. After removal of 2 bases from V and 4 bases from J, the junction contained 8 bases not matched to a gene. Germline V gene lookup returns CDR1 SGHAT and CDR2 FQNNGV. The CDR3 consists of 16 residues. The CDR3 sequence: CASSLRGPPLYNEQFF. CDR3 DNA sequence: TGTGCCAGCAGCTTAAGGGGGCCCCCTCTATACAATGAGCAGTTCTTC.

This clonotype was counted between two and nine times. The chain combines TRBV20-1 with TRBJ2-4, with a tentative D call TRBD2 (6 bases). Germline V CDR1 and CDR2: DFQATT, SNEGSKA (reference sequence). The CDR3 length is 16 residues. Deletions cut 6 bases from V and 2 bases from J, with 20 bases between. The CDR3 here is CSAYGTRDGSKNIQYF. The CDR3 bases are TGCAGTGCATACGGGACTCGGGATGGATCCAAAAACATTCAGTACTTC.

V usage is TRBV29-1 and J usage is TRBJ2-5; the D is unclear. V was pared by 7 bases and J by 11 bases, with 20 bases between. The CDR3 length is 12 residues. CDR1 is SQVTM and CDR2 is ANQGSEA in the germline V gene. The CDR3 DNA follows: TGCAGCGGGGAAAGAACGGGCAATGAGCAGTACTTC. This encodes CSGERTGNEQYF.

This clonotype was recorded at least ten times. This chain connects TRBV20-1 to TRBJ2-1; the D gene is possibly TRBD2 (7 bases). The CDR3 is 13 residues long. Germline CDR1 and CDR2: DFQATT and SNEGSKA (reference sequence). The CDR3 sequence is CSQGRGGRGEQFF. DNA for the CDR3: TGCAGCCAGGGTAGGGGGGGGCGAGGTGAGCAGTTCTTC.

This clonotype was detected only a few times. A much larger clone sits a single nucleotide away, making a read error possible. The rearrangement links TRBV28 to TRBJ2-7; D is undetermined. The CDR3 totals 11 residues. Trimming left V 6 bases short and J 3 bases short, with 6 bases between. Germline loops: CDR1 MDHEN, CDR2 SYDVKM. CDR3 region: CASRWDYEQYF. CDR3 DNA sequence: TGTGCCAGCAGGTGGGACTACGAGCAGTACTTC.

Ten or more counts support this clonotype. The chain has TRBV12-3 or TRBV12-4 and TRBJ2-4; the D call may be TRBD1 or TRBD2 (5 bases each). The CDR3 consists of 16 residues. Deletions cut 3 bases from V and 2 bases from J, with 14 bases between. The CDR3 protein is CASSFWGSPTKNIQYF. The CDR3 DNA sequence: TGTGCCAGCAGTTTTTGGGGGAGCCCTACCAAAAACATTCAGTACTTC.

The chain is built from TRBV30 and TRBJ2-7, with D unresolved. The CDR3 contains 13 residues. V was clipped by 6 bases and J by 6 bases, with 18 bases between them. Germline V lookup: CDR1 GTSNPN, CDR2 SVGIG (reference sequence). CDR3 sequence (DNA): TGTGCCTGCCCTAGAGAGGAGTTCCCCGAGCAGTACTTC. The encoded protein is CACPREEFPEQYF.

This clonotype was seen a few times. This chain connects TRBV20-1 to TRBJ2-1; D might be TRBD1 (6 bases). Looked up from germline, CDR1 is DFQATT and CDR2 is SNEGSKA (reference sequence). Trimming removed 6 bases at V and 3 bases at J, with 15 bases between. The CDR3 contains 14 residues. Here the CDR3 reads CSAPRTTGYNEQFF. DNA of the CDR3: TGCAGTGCCCCCAGAACGACAGGCTACAATGAGCAGTTCTTC.

This sequence joins TRBV28 and TRBJ2-1; either TRBD1 or TRBD2 may fit D (6 bases each). The CDR3 runs to 15 residues. V lost 2 bases and J 7 bases, leaving 15 bases between the germline ends. Per germline, CDR1 MDHEN and CDR2 SYDVKM. DNA of the CDR3: TGTGCCAGCAGTTTACCGGGGGCCATCGGAAATGAGCAGTTCTTC. Translation: CASSLPGAIGNEQFF.

The sample holds a few counts of this clonotype. The gene calls are TRBV29-1 and TRBJ1-4; 9 bases match TRBD1. The CDR3 is 15 residues long. With V trimmed by 2 bases and J by 4 bases, 5 bases remained unmatched. CDR1 and CDR2 (germline): SQVTM, ANQGSEA. DNA of the CDR3: TGCAGCGTTGAACTGATGACAGGGGGTAATGAAAAACTGTTTTTT. It translates to CSVELMTGGNEKLFF.

In this sample, this clonotype turned up a few times. The J gene is TRBJ1-1, the V gene TRBV13; TRBD1 might be the D (5 bases). Germline assignment: CDR1 PRHDT and CDR2 FYEKMQ (reference sequence). Trimming removed 0 bases at V and 3 bases at J, with 8 bases between. The CDR3 consists of 14 residues. The CDR3 coding sequence is TGTGCCAGCAGCTTAGGGACAGCTGACACTGAAGCTTTCTTT. This gives the protein CASSLGTADTEAFF.

This clonotype was observed a single time. The genes are TRBV18 and TRBJ1-2; 7 positions agree with TRBD1. The germline V gene has CDR1 KGHSH and CDR2 LQKENI. Losses at the gene ends were 3 bases for V and 0 bases for J; bases not matched to a gene: 4. CDR3 length equals 15 residues. In nucleotides, the CDR3 is TGTGCCAGCTCACCCGGGACAGATCCTAACTATGGCTACACCTTC. This translates into CASSPGTDPNYGYTF.

This clonotype was counted only a few times. This chain links TRBV29-1 with TRBJ1-1; D is uncertain. CDR1 SQVTM and CDR2 ANQGSEA come from the germline V gene. The CDR3 length is 13 residues. V gave up 4 bases and J gave up 1 base, with 10 bases separating them. CDR3 in DNA: TGCAGCGTTGTTAGTTACAGGAACACTGAAGCTTTCTTT. This translates into CSVVSYRNTEAFF.

V gene TRBV6-5 combines with J gene TRBJ2-7, with TRBD1 identical over 10 bases. The CDR3 totals 16 residues. In germline, CDR1 is MNHEY, CDR2 SVGAGI. With V trimmed by 8 bases and J by 1 base, 11 bases remained unmatched. The DNA for the CDR3 is TGTGCCAGCGGGACAGGGGACCTCTATCGTTCCTACGAGCAGTACTTC. It specifies CASGTGDLYRSYEQYF.

This clonotype has just a few counts. The V gene is TRBV3-1, the J gene TRBJ1-1; D gene uncertain. V lost 5 bases and J 1 base, leaving 11 bases between the germline ends. The CDR3 length is 14 residues. Germline V gene data show CDR1 as LGHDT and CDR2 as YNNKEL (reference sequence). DNA for the CDR3: TGTGCCAGCAGCGTGCCCGGAAGGAACACTGAAGCTTTCTTT. This codes for CASSVPGRNTEAFF.

Concerning this clonotype itself: Because the CDR3 is missing its conserved closing phenylalanine or tryptophan, this is likely a read error. The chain joins TRBV20-1 to TRBJ2-7; 11 bases agree with TRBD2. The germline V gene has CDR1 DFQATT and CDR2 SNEGSKA (reference sequence). The CDR3 extends over 15 amino acids. V was clipped by 0 bases and J by 3 bases; unmatched bases: 4. In nucleotides, the CDR3 is TGCAGTGCTAGAGATGTAACTAGCGGGAGCTACGAGCAGTACTTA. Amino acid sequence: CSARDVTSGSYEQYL.

Worth noting for this clonotype: No conserved phenylalanine or tryptophan is present at the end of the CDR3, so a read error is the likely explanation. This chain joins TRBV29-1 and TRBJ2-3; D is possibly TRBD2 (6 bases). Trimming took off 8 bases at V and 1 base at J, with 16 bases between the two ends. CDR3 length: 14 residues. CDR1 SQVTM and CDR2 ANQGSEA come from the germline V gene. The CDR3 loop is CSSTSGGGTDTQYC. DNA for the CDR3: TGCAGCTCCACGTCCGGAGGGGGCACAGATACGCAGTATTGT.

On this clonotype: A much larger clone differs from this one at a single base, so this may be a read error. The V call is TRBV5-1, the J call TRBJ2-5; D unclear. The DNA end lines up better with TRBJ2-7; the J call may be wrong. The CDR3 is 12 residues long. The germline V gene has CDR1 SGHRS and CDR2 YFSETQ. This chain's CDR3 is CASNSETCEQYF. DNA of the CDR3: TGCGCCAGCAACTCCGAGACCTGCGAGCAGTACTTC.

Points on this clonotype: At one end, the junction sequence differs from germline, possibly due to a read error. The rearrangement joins TRBV6-2 or TRBV6-3 to TRBJ2-7, with TRBD2 matching 7 bases. From germline, CDR1 is MNHEY and CDR2 SVGEGT. The CDR3 has 16 residues. The CDR3 DNA sequence: TGTGCCAGCAGTTACGGCGGCGGGAGTCCTTACAATGAGCGGTACTTC. Translated: CASSYGGGSPYNERYF.

As for this clonotype: Compared with germline, one end of the junction differs, possibly owing to a read error. J is TRBJ2-7 and V is TRBV20-1; D gene unclear. The CDR3 spans 15 residues. The germline V gene has CDR1 DFQATT and CDR2 SNEGSKA (reference sequence). The CDR3 DNA reads as TGCGGTGCCACTCTGCCGGACCGGTTCTCCTACGAGCAGTACTTC. It encodes CGATLPDRFSYEQYF.